This section outlines one TCR beta chain sequence together with its context. This record belongs to a study of blood T cell repertoires in COVID-19. At the level of the study: Sites across the United States, Italy and Spain contributed samples from acute and convalescent COVID-19. The cDNA or gDNA used as material had been derived from T cells, B-cell-depleted T cells, or PBMCs.

With V trimmed by 5 bases and J by 5 bases, 12 bases remained unmatched. CDR3 length equals 16 residues. Germline assignment: CDR1 SGHVS and CDR2 FNYEAQ. Original data processing: Estimation of nucleated cell counts relied on the amplification of reference gene primers. This table comes from immunoSEQ multiplex PCR, and its TCRdb copy is limited to in-frame clones, with some not included. V, J and clone size are those of that table, while D and trimming were read from the DNA. The data show some 200,000 clones, 87% seen once. The sequencing input was PBMCs or T cells enriched from blood (not recorded which). The TCR originated in a woman aged 30 to 39 who had recovered from COVID-19. This chain connects TRBV7-6 to TRBJ2-5; 9 nucleotides match TRBD2. CDR3: CASSPSGGLAGETQYF. In nucleotides, the CDR3 is TGTGCCAGCAGCCCCTCCGGGGGGCTAGCGGGGGAGACCCAGTACTTC.